One sample yielded the 21 T cell receptor beta chains listed below, sequenced in a study of CD8 T cells in Susac syndrome. Random hexamers primed reverse transcription of about 0.45 to 1 ug RNA. MiXCR, applied by TCRdb to the immunoSEQ multiplex PCR reads, yields one record per CDR3 protein. The sample records about 73,000 distinct CDR3 sequences, approximately 94% being singletons. The sequenced sample consisted of CD8+ T cells from PBMCs. Receptor source: a human donor with multiple sclerosis.

This chain links TRBV27 with TRBJ1-6; no clear D gene. Trimming removed 5 bases from V and 12 bases from J, with 17 bases in between. CDR1 MNHEY and CDR2 SMNVEV come from the germline V gene (reference sequence). The CDR3 length is 14 residues. The CDR3 is CASSVGTLSLPLHF. The CDR3 region has the DNA TGTGCCAGCAGTGTTGGCACCCTTAGTCTACCCCTCCACTTT.

The chain is built from TRBV29-1 and TRBJ2-1; D unclear. Germline V CDR1 and CDR2: SQVTM, ANQGSEA. There are 11 residues in the CDR3. The CDR3 coding sequence is TGCTGCGGAGAATCCCGAAATGAGCAGTTCTTC. Translation gives CCGESRNEQFF.

V usage is TRBV5-4 and J usage is TRBJ2-4; D is perhaps TRBD1 or TRBD2 (5 bases each). V was trimmed by 7 bases and J by 12 bases, leaving 23 bases between them. The CDR3 totals 14 residues. CDR1 SGHNT and CDR2 YYREEE come from the germline V gene (reference sequence). The CDR3 DNA is TGTGCCAGCGCTAATGGGGACCCTGCCTCGGGTCAGTACTTC. It codes for CASANGDPASGQYF.

The chain joins TRBV14 to TRBJ2-6; 13 bases agree with TRBD2. Trimming took 4 bases from V and 0 from J; bases not matched to a gene: 6. Looked up from germline, CDR1 is SGHDN and CDR2 is FVKESK. CDR3 length: 19 amino acids. The CDR3 spells CASSLGLAGLSSGANVLTF. Written as DNA, the CDR3 is TGTGCCAGCAGCCTGGGACTAGCGGGACTGAGCTCTGGGGCCAACGTCCTGACTTTC.

J is TRBJ1-1 and V is TRBV2; no clear D gene. Germline V gene sequence: CDR1 SNHLY, CDR2 FYNNEI. V was cut by 6 bases and J by 6 bases, with 14 bases left in between. This CDR3 spans 13 amino acids. In DNA form, the CDR3 reads TGTGCCAGCAGGTTCGAGGCGAGCTCTGAAGCTTTCTTT. Its protein product is CASRFEASSEAFF.

The genes are TRBV29-1 and TRBJ2-1; D unresolved. The V gene lost 4 bases and the J gene lost 10 bases, with 8 bases spanning the gap. CDR3 size: 10 residues. In germline, CDR1 is SQVTM, CDR2 ANQGSEA. CDR3 residues: CSVVPDEQFF. The CDR3 DNA is TGCAGCGTTGTCCCGGACGAGCAGTTCTTC.

The CDR3 region has the DNA TGTGCCAGCAGCGTAGCGGATGGCTACACCTTC. It translates to CASSVADGYTF. V usage is TRBV9 and J usage is TRBJ1-2; no definite D call. Deletions cut 0 bases from V and 6 bases from J, with 3 bases between. The CDR3 has 11 residues. CDR1 is SGDLS, CDR2 YYNGEE, per germline.

The rearrangement links TRBV5-1 to TRBJ1-2; the D is unclear. The germline V and J ends were trimmed by 4 bases and 7 bases, with 11 bases remaining between them. The CDR3 has 12 residues. Germline CDR1 reads SGHRS; CDR2 reads YFSETQ. CDR3 sequence: CASSPLDPGYTF. In DNA form, the CDR3 reads TGCGCCAGCAGCCCTCTGGATCCTGGCTACACCTTC.

J is TRBJ2-7 and V is TRBV3-1; no definite D call. Trimming pared 5 bases from V and 8 bases from J, leaving 13 bases between. Germline V gene sequence: CDR1 LGHDT, CDR2 YNNKEL (reference sequence). The CDR3 has 12 amino acids. The CDR3 DNA follows: TGTGCCAGCAGCTTAGACGGTCTGCAGCAGTACTTC. This codes for CASSLDGLQQYF.

V is TRBV7-2 and J is TRBJ2-5, with TRBD2 matching over 8 bases. Looked up from germline, CDR1 is SGHTA and CDR2 is FQGNSA. This CDR3 has 14 amino acids. The J segment lost 9 bases and the V segment lost 5 bases, leaving 11 bases of the junction unmatched. The CDR3 DNA reads as TGTGCCAGCAGCCCCCCGGGACTAGATGATGCCCAGTACTTC. Its protein product is CASSPPGLDDAQYF.

V is TRBV7-9 and J is TRBJ2-1; D is perhaps TRBD1 or TRBD2 (5 bases each). The length of the CDR3 is 15 residues. Trimming took 1 base from V and 8 from J, leaving 15 bases between them. Germline V gene sequence: CDR1 SEHNR, CDR2 FQNEAQ (reference sequence). The CDR3 region has the DNA TGTGCCAGCAGCTTAGAGAGGGGAACCCACCATGAGCAGTTCTTC. Residues: CASSLERGTHHEQFF.

The rearrangement links TRBV4-1 to TRBJ1-5; TRBD1 might be the D (5 bases). Germline-derived CDR1 and CDR2 are MGHRA and YSYEKL. The CDR3 runs 13 residues. Trimming took off 4 bases at V and 7 bases at J, with 11 bases between the two ends. The CDR3 region is CASSPRGEQPQHF. CDR3 nucleotide sequence: TGCGCCAGCAGCCCTCGAGGGGAGCAGCCCCAGCATTTT.

The chain couples TRBV27 to TRBJ1-6, with 10 bases lining up with TRBD1. Trimming removed 6 bases from V and 3 bases from J; junction bases left unmatched: 8. The CDR3 loop spans 17 amino acids. Germline CDR1 and CDR2: MNHEY and SMNVEV (reference sequence). DNA for the CDR3: TGTGCCAGCAGGGGGACAGGGGAAGAGTTCTATAATTCACCCCTCCACTTT. Amino acids: CASRGTGEEFYNSPLHF.

The V and J genes are TRBV2 and TRBJ2-7; D unresolved. The CDR3 is 15 residues long. The germline V gene has CDR1 SNHLY and CDR2 FYNNEI. V was pared by 4 bases and J by 0 bases, with 13 bases between. CDR3: CASSGPSHGSYEQYF. Written as DNA, the CDR3 is TGTGCCAGCAGTGGTCCTTCGCATGGCTCCTACGAGCAGTACTTC.

The gene calls are TRBV5-1 and TRBJ2-3, with TRBD1 matching over 7 bases. Germline V CDR1 and CDR2: SGHRS, YFSETQ. The J segment lost 0 bases and the V segment lost 5 bases, leaving 12 bases of the junction unmatched. This CDR3 region has 17 residues. In DNA form, the CDR3 reads TGCGCCAGCAGATCTCACCCCGGGACAGCTAGCACAGATACGCAGTATTTT. Protein sequence: CASRSHPGTASTDTQYF.

The chain has TRBV29-1 and TRBJ1-1; the D gene is possibly TRBD1 (5 bases). V was cut by 7 bases and J by 0 bases, with 12 bases left in between. The V gene's germline CDR1 is SQVTM and CDR2 ANQGSEA. This CDR3 region has 13 residues. The CDR3 protein is CSAWDGLNTEAFF. The CDR3 DNA sequence: TGCAGCGCGTGGGACGGCTTGAACACTGAAGCTTTCTTT.

CDR3 in amino acids: CASSLEERSYNEQFF. The CDR3 nucleotides read TGTGCCAGCAGCTTGGAGGAGCGGTCATACAATGAGCAGTTCTTC. The chain carries TRBV5-6 and TRBJ2-1, with D possibly being TRBD2 (5 bases). Germline V CDR1 and CDR2: SGHDT, YYEEEE. The CDR3 loop spans 15 amino acids. V lost 0 bases to trimming and J lost 4 bases, with 11 bases between them.

V is TRBV19 and J is TRBJ2-6, with D hard to call. Germline assignment: CDR1 LNHDA and CDR2 SQIVND (reference sequence). This CDR3 is built from 15 residues. Trimming pared 7 bases from V and 0 bases from J, leaving 10 bases between. CDR3 nucleotide sequence: TGTGCCAGTACACGGGCCTACTCTGGGGCCAACGTCCTGACTTTC. Its protein is CASTRAYSGANVLTF.

This clonotype showed up just once. DNA of the CDR3: TGTGCCAGCAGTACTGGGACAGGGGCTTACAATGAGCAGTTCTTC. The encoded protein is CASSTGTGAYNEQFF. The J gene is TRBJ2-1, the V gene TRBV27; 10 nucleotides align to TRBD1. CDR1 MNHEY and CDR2 SMNVEV come from the germline V gene (reference sequence). The CDR3 covers 15 residues. J was trimmed by 4 bases and V by 5 bases; bases with no gene match: 5.

The chain employs TRBV27 and TRBJ1-2, with D possibly TRBD1 on 6 matching bases. V lost 5 bases to trimming and J lost 1 base, with 17 bases between them. This CDR3 is built from 16 residues. Germline loops: CDR1 MNHEY, CDR2 SMNVEV (reference sequence). Here the CDR3 DNA reads TGTGCCAGCAGTCCCCTGACAGGTAGAGATAACTATGGCTACACCTTC. It codes for CASSPLTGRDNYGYTF.

This chain links TRBV30 with TRBJ1-3; tentative D call: TRBD1 (6 bases). Trimming removed 0 bases at V and 2 bases at J, with 14 bases between. This CDR3 is 16 amino acids long. Germline V gene data show CDR1 as GTSNPN and CDR2 as SVGIG (reference sequence). CDR3 sequence reads: CAWSVWTVRTGNTIYF. CDR3 nucleotides: TGTGCCTGGAGTGTATGGACAGTGAGAACTGGAAACACCATATATTTT.